The 7 T cell receptor beta chains below all came from one sample that was sequenced in a study of T cells expressing NK-cell markers. Following a re-call of the 5' RACE reads, TCRdb has one entry per CDR3 protein and lacks DNA. This table lists roughly 430,000 distinct CDR3 sequences. Sequencing was performed on blood T cells: a sorted CD56 or NKG2C T cell subset, CD4+ or CD8+ T cells, or bulk PBMC T cells (not recorded which). These receptors were obtained from a woman between 18 and 70 years old in good health.

This chain links TRBV4-1 with TRBJ2-1; the D call from TCRdb, TRBD1, cannot be confirmed without DNA. The CDR3 contains 15 residues. Looked up from germline, CDR1 is MGHRA and CDR2 is YSYEKL. The CDR3 here is CASSHGSGGPNEQFF.

The V gene is TRBV5-6, the J gene TRBJ2-3. The CDR3 runs 14 residues. Germline V gene data show CDR1 as SGHDT and CDR2 as YYEEEE. The CDR3 sequence is CASSLGVGTDTQYF.

The chain employs TRBV5-6 and TRBJ1-1; TCRdb indicates TRBD1, and absent DNA this call remains unverified. This CDR3 is built from 14 residues. CDR1 and CDR2 (germline): SGHDT, YYEEEE. CDR3 protein: CARIKDREDTEAFF.

The chain combines TRBV21-1 with TRBJ2-7; as DNA is missing, the TRBD2 call by TCRdb cannot be tested. TRBV21-1 is listed as a pseudogene. CDR3 size: 15 residues. CDR3 amino acids: CASSKARTLSYEQYF.

The CDR3 spells CSARDSSGSYNEQFF. This sequence joins TRBV20-1 and TRBJ2-1. The CDR3 loop spans 15 amino acids. Germline V gene sequence: CDR1 DFQATT, CDR2 SNEGSKA (reference sequence).

The chain carries TRBV5-1 and TRBJ2-1; TCRdb selects TRBD2, and the lack of DNA leaves this call unchecked. This CDR3 region has 18 residues. From germline, CDR1 is SGHRS and CDR2 YFSETQ. Here the CDR3 reads CASSAPPGLANSYNEQFF.

This CDR3 reads CASSADRAGKLFF. The chain uses TRBV11-2 and TRBJ1-4; TCRdb outputs TRBD1, but without DNA this stays unchecked. The CDR3 consists of 13 residues. Germline V gives CDR1 SGHAT, CDR2 FQNNGV. The full variable domain, rest sourced from reference TRBV11-2 and TRBJ1-4, is EAGVAQSPRYKIIEKRQSVAFWCNPISGHATLYWYQQILGQGPKLLIQFQNNGVVDDSQLPKDRFSAERLKGVDSTLKIQPAKLEDSAVYLCASSADRAGKLFFGSGTQLSVL.